This T cell receptor (beta chain) was found in a study of blood T cell repertoires in COVID-19. The CDR3 totals 13 residues. The V end lost 3 bases, the J end lost 0 bases, and 4 bases lay between the germline ends. Germline V lookup: CDR1 MNHEY, CDR2 SMNVEV (reference sequence). Sequencing was performed with immunoSEQ multiplex PCR; in TCRdb, only in-frame clones are kept and a portion is missing. The profile covers around 110,000 clones, with about 85% appearing a single time and 1.4% to 1.5% taken by the ten largest. This sequence joins TRBV27 and TRBJ2-3; D is uncertain. The sequence derives from a middle-aged man with acute or convalescent COVID-19. The sample comprised peripheral blood. CDR3 protein: CASSFPSTDTQYF. The CDR3 region has the DNA TGTGCCAGCAGTTTCCCTAGCACAGATACGCAGTATTTT.